This TCR beta chain was documented in a study of regulatory T cells in long-lasting Graves disease. Study-wide findings and caveats: TRBV28, TRBJ1-2 and TRBJ2-5 were favored in persistent disease.

V lost 0 bases to trimming and J lost 1 base, with 3 bases between them. The CDR3 extends over 12 amino acids. CDR1 is DFQATT and CDR2 is SNEGSKA in the germline V gene (reference sequence). The time point was: newly diagnosed GD, antithyroid drugs for less than 3 months. The TCR library was made from RNA extracted from PBMCs. Sequencing libraries for TCR beta were prepared with iRepertoire HTBI primers and Arm-PCR of CDR3 regions. MiXCR, run by TCRdb on the multiplex PCR reads, gives a single entry per CDR3 protein. The sample lists approximately 470,000 distinct CDR3 sequences, 16% occurring once. This clonotype was seen ten or more times. The antigen remains undetermined. The sample was also reused in another study, on T cells in Graves' hyperthyroidism and ophthalmopathy.

The chain recombines TRBV20-1 with TRBJ1-1, with no clear D. The receptor's source is a man aged 35 to 55 with Graves disease. The sequenced sample was peripheral blood mononuclear cells (PBMCs), obtained at new diagnosis, from a patient treated with antithyroid drugs. The CDR3 DNA reads as TGCAGTGCTAGAGAGGGGAACACTGAAGCTTTCTTT. This gives the protein CSAREGNTEAFF.